This T cell receptor (beta chain) derives from a study of shared clonotypes between healthy human individuals (dated by TCRdb to about 2020). Concerning the study at large: A couple of women and a few men aged 18 to 49 years were included in the cohort. For each donor, CD4 naive and CD4 memory were each run on three plates, CD8 naive on two plates, and CD8 memory on one plate. To estimate repertoire size and how much clonotype sharing occurs between individuals, the study deeply sequenced the blood TCR repertoires of about five healthy adults. To increase sequencing depth and limit assay-specific biases, TCR repertoire library preparation and sequencing were carried out by different laboratories using diverse techniques. Between about 0.9 and 9 billion PBMCs per donor were obtained by leukapheresis.

With regard to this clone: The antigen it recognizes is unknown. Base qualities are not provided; no much larger clone lies one nucleotide away.

The germline V gene specifies SQVTM as CDR1 and ANQGSEA as CDR2. Relative to germline, V is missing 6 bases and J is missing 6 bases, with 8 bases of the junction outside any gene match. The CDR3 spans 14 residues, from the cysteine through the phenylalanine. Only the CDR3 region is kept as DNA, spanning 42 bases read in frame from base 1. CD8 naive samples consisted of CD45RO-negative cells that were positively selected for CCR7, yielding a CD45RA+CCR7+ population without TemRA cells. The donors were healthy, HIV-negative adults who had no recently reported acute infections or vaccinations. Every donor was a Caucasian adult residing in Nashville, Tennessee, USA. Blood was collected by leukapheresis, and PBMCs were isolated by Ficoll-Histopaque density gradient centrifugation and then cryopreserved in liquid nitrogen vapor phase. Analytical flow cytometry was used to check the purity and quantity of every magnetically sorted T cell population. Genomic DNA was isolated from every sorted fraction and measured by UV absorbance on a Nanodrop 2000c.

Using the deep immunoSEQ assay, TCR CDR3 regions were amplified from genomic DNA by multiplex PCR. Extracted genomic DNA from each cell subset was distributed evenly across all wells of several immunoSEQ 96-well plates, and each plate was treated as a replicate. For sorted subsets, about 210 ng of genomic DNA, equivalent to 30,000 or so T cell genomes, went into each replicate PCR. Purified libraries were quantified with a Qubit 3.0 fluorometer, sized on a Bioanalyzer 2100, and re-quantified with the KAPA Library Quantification kit. Every immunoSEQ 96-well plate was sequenced on a separate single-read 150-cycle Illumina NextSeq 550 flow cell. As for the original processing: Because only junctional sequences without quality scores were contained in the immunoSEQ output, filtering matching that applied to full-length reads could not be performed. Sequences were annotated with PyIR, a Python wrapper for IgBLAST v1.9, using IMGT germline references to assign V/J genes and CDR3. Reads were removed for weak V/J assignments (E-value above 1e-6), missing CDR3, stop codons, out-of-frame junctions, or ambiguous translated residues. V3J clonotypes were defined as sequences sharing the same inferred V gene, J gene, and CDR3 amino acid sequence. Percentage overlap between repertoires was calculated by dividing the number of shared unique clonotypes by the size of the smaller repertoire. Repertoire richness was assessed with RTK rarefaction, the Chao1 estimator, and Recon v2.1 estimates of unobserved clonotypes. Generation probabilities for all TCRbeta clonotypes obtained by the gDNA method from a few donors were computed using OLGA. TCRdb took this table from immuneACCESS and kept in-frame rearrangements with V and J called. Such tables lack part of the clones; where checked against another copy, unresolved V genes explain under half of the gap, and the rest is unexplained. V, J and clone size derive from that table, while D and trimming were established from the DNA sequence. Across this sample there are about 580,000 clones, with 98% seen only once. Of the sample, less than 0.35% falls within the top ten clones.

Study-wide findings and limitations: When several donors were compared, the shared fraction of clonotypes was 5% to 6.5% for naive CD4, less than 4% for naive CD8, roughly 2.5% for memory CD4, and around 0.4% for memory CD8. Compared with non-shared clonotypes, the clonotypes found in all four sorted-subset donors had higher generation probabilities. Estimated clonotype richness was generally larger for naive than for memory subsets. Incomplete sequencing was indicated by rarefaction of sorted-subset datasets, despite the large sequencing depth. The small number of donors limited the genetic and exposure-history diversity represented. Pairwise subsampling led to the expectation that sequencing depth would affect the degree of clonotype sharing among donors. Only blood was sampled, and tissue TCR repertoires likely differ from those in blood.

The clonotype was recovered from a man aged 25-45 years in good health. The sequenced sample consisted of naive CD8+ T cells sorted from blood. The cell subset or site label for this specimen denotes: CD45RA+CCR7+. Rearrangement joined TRBV29-1 to TRBJ2-1; TRBD2 aligns with 10 central bases. For the CDR3, the sequence is CSVFLAGVPNEQFF. The bases are TGCAGCGTCTTCCTAGCGGGAGTCCCCAATGAGCAGTTCTTC.